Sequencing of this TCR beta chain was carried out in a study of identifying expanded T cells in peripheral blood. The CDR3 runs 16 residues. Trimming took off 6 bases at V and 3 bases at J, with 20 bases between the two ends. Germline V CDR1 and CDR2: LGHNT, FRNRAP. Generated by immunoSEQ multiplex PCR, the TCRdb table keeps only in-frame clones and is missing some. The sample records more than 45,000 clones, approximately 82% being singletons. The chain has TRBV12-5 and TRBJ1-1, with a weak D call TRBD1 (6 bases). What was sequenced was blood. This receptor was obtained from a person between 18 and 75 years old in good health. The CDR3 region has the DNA TGTGCTAGTGGCTTTTCAGCGGACAGATCTTACACTGAAGCTTTCTTT. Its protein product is CASGFSADRSYTEAFF.